This T cell receptor (beta chain) stems from a study of blood T cells in healthy people across ages. This CDR3 comprises 20 residues. On this clonotype itself: Its cognate antigen is unknown.

A second PCR of 7 to 11 cycles used a sample-barcoded 5' primer and a J-beta primer mix. From the 5' RACE reads, TCRdb called clonotypes with MiXCR, one entry per CDR3 protein. The sample contains under 2 million distinct CDR3 sequences, about 31% of which appear only once. General study points: Because sorting was not performed, PBMCs prevented conclusive naive versus antigen-experienced comparison.

This chain uses TRBV21-1 with TRBJ2-1; the tabulated D call, TRBD2, remains unverified against the DNA. TRBV21-1 is a known pseudogene. The receptor's source is a woman between 25 and 40 years old in good health. The sequenced material came from blood. The CDR3 here is CASSKVLLAGGPRDCDEQFF. The CDR3 bases are TGTGCCAGCAGCAAAGTTCTGCTAGCGGGAGGGCCTCGTGATTGCGATGAGCAGTTCTTC.